The 12 T cell receptor beta chains below come from one sample, sequenced in a study of regulatory T cells in long-lasting Graves disease. Both iRepertoire HTBI primers and Arm-PCR of CDR3 regions were used to build the TCR beta libraries. One entry per CDR3 protein, called by TCRdb with MiXCR from the multiplex PCR reads. The profile shows fewer than 500,000 distinct CDR3 sequences, under 20% of them singletons. Time point noted: newly diagnosed GD, antithyroid drugs for less than 3 months. PBMC RNA was the source of the TCR library. These same data were also listed under a study on T cells in Graves' hyperthyroidism and ophthalmopathy.

Material: peripheral blood mononuclear cells (PBMCs), obtained at new diagnosis, from a patient treated with antithyroid drugs. The origin of the receptors is a man aged 40-49 years with Graves disease.

This clonotype was seen at least ten times. V is TRBV2 and J is TRBJ1-1; D is perhaps TRBD1 (6 bases). CDR3 length: 13 residues. V dropped 1 base and J dropped 4 bases, with 7 bases sitting between them. Germline V gene data show CDR1 as SNHLY and CDR2 as FYNNEI. The CDR3 protein is CASSEVRGTEAFF. CDR3 sequence (DNA): TGTGCCAGCAGTGAAGTCAGGGGCACTGAAGCTTTCTTT.

This clonotype was recorded many times. The chain employs TRBV30 and TRBJ2-5; 8 bases agree with TRBD1. CDR1 and CDR2 (germline): GTSNPN, SVGIG (reference sequence). This CDR3 spans 15 amino acids. V was pared by 0 bases and J by 5 bases, with 8 bases of the junction left unmatched. CDR3 nucleotide sequence: TGTGCCTGGAGTGTACTGGGACAGGAGAAGGAGACCCAGTACTTC. It yields the protein CAWSVLGQEKETQYF.

The chain employs TRBV10-1 and TRBJ2-2, with 7 nucleotides matching TRBD2. The CDR3 contains 14 residues. In germline, CDR1 is WNHNN, CDR2 SYGVQD (reference sequence). Trimming at V came to 6 bases and at J to 7 bases, leaving 8 bases not matched to a gene. The CDR3 nucleotides are TGCGCCAGCAGAGCGGGAAGGGCGGGCGGGGAGCTGTTTTTT. Its protein is CASRAGRAGGELFF.

This clonotype was seen a handful of times. The chain carries TRBV7-3 and TRBJ2-5; 7 bases align to TRBD2. From germline, CDR1 is SGHTA and CDR2 FQGTGA. J lost 4 bases, V lost 1 base, and 9 bases had no gene match. CDR3 length: 16 residues. CDR3 sequence: CASSLICGRTRETQYF. Written as DNA, the CDR3 is TGTGCCAGCAGCTTAATTTGCGGGAGAACCCGAGAGACCCAGTACTTC.

This clonotype was recorded at least ten times. The V gene is TRBV27, the J gene TRBJ2-7, with D perhaps TRBD1 (6 bases). V lost 2 bases, J lost 2 bases, and 13 bases lay in between. The germline V gene has CDR1 MNHEY and CDR2 SMNVEV (reference sequence). The CDR3 is 15 amino acids. CDR3 loop: CASSLETGTTYEQYF. In DNA form, the CDR3 reads TGTGCCAGCAGTTTAGAGACCGGGACAACCTACGAGCAGTACTTC.

This clonotype was found many times. V gene TRBV6-1 combines with J gene TRBJ2-7, with 9 bases lining up with TRBD1. Germline V gene sequence: CDR1 MNHNS, CDR2 SASEGT. The CDR3 runs to 13 residues. The J segment lost 3 bases and the V segment lost 10 bases, leaving 7 bases of the junction unmatched. The CDR3 region is CAISRTGVYEQYF. CDR3 sequence (DNA): TGTGCCATCTCCAGGACAGGGGTCTACGAGCAGTACTTC.

At least ten counts were recorded for this clonotype. The chain combines TRBV30 with TRBJ2-1, with D perhaps TRBD2 (6 bases). Deletions cut 0 bases from V and 3 bases from J, with 9 bases between. The CDR3 has 14 residues. Per germline, CDR1 GTSNPN and CDR2 SVGIG (reference sequence). CDR3 nucleotides: TGTGCCTGGAGTGTAGGCGGGAACTACAATGAGCAGTTCTTC. Residues: CAWSVGGNYNEQFF.

A few counts support this clonotype. The J gene is TRBJ2-5, the V gene TRBV5-6; D possibly matches TRBD1 or TRBD2 (6 bases each). Germline V lookup: CDR1 SGHDT, CDR2 YYEEEE. V was clipped by 3 bases and J by 4 bases, with 16 bases between them. The CDR3 is 15 residues long. As DNA, the CDR3 is TGTGCCAGCAGCTCGAGGGGGAGGAGGGCAGAGACCCAGTACTTC. Translation: CASSSRGRRAETQYF. Variable domain in full (rest from reference TRBV5-6 and TRBJ2-5): DAGVTQSPTHLIKTRGQQVTLRCSPKSGHDTVSWYQQALGQGPQFIFQYYEEEERQRGNFPDRFSGHQFPNYSSELNVNALLLGDSALYLCASSSRGRRAETQYFGPGTRLLVL.

The chain employs TRBV4-1 and TRBJ2-5, with a possible D match to TRBD1 (5 bases). CDR1 is MGHRA and CDR2 is YSYEKL in the germline V gene. Trimming left V 1 base short and J 1 base short, with 10 bases between. CDR3 size: 15 residues. Written as DNA, the CDR3 is TGCGCCAGCAGCCAAGTGGCAGGGATCCAAGAGACCCAGTACTTC. It is translated as CASSQVAGIQETQYF.

This clonotype was seen ten or more times. The chain has TRBV24-1 and TRBJ2-1, with TRBD2 matching 12 bases. Germline V gene data show CDR1 as KGHDR and CDR2 as SFDVKD. The CDR3 is made up of 16 amino acids. V lost 3 bases to trimming and J lost 4 bases; unmatched junction nucleotides: 3. The chain's CDR3 is CATSDPGTSGYNEQFF. CDR3 coding DNA: TGTGCCACCAGTGATCCGGGGACTAGCGGGTACAATGAGCAGTTCTTC.

The rearrangement uses TRBV20-1 and TRBJ2-5; D possibly corresponds to TRBD1 (6 bases). Germline CDR1 reads DFQATT; CDR2 reads SNEGSKA (reference sequence). Trimming left V 3 bases short and J 5 bases short, with 16 bases between. This CDR3 spans 14 amino acids. The CDR3 here is CSASELQGQETQYF. CDR3 bases: TGCAGTGCTAGCGAACTACAGGGTCAGGAGACCCAGTACTTC.

This clonotype was detected only a few times. The chain couples TRBV4-1 to TRBJ2-2, with 8 bases fitting TRBD1. V was pared by 0 bases and J by 5 bases, with 8 bases of the junction left unmatched. The CDR3 is made up of 17 amino acids. Germline V gene sequence: CDR1 MGHRA, CDR2 YSYEKL. The CDR3 sequence: CASSQDVPGGRTGELFF. DNA for the CDR3: TGCGCCAGCAGCCAAGACGTGCCAGGGGGCAGAACCGGGGAGCTGTTTTTT.